This T cell receptor (beta chain) was sequenced for a study of blood T cell repertoires in COVID-19. Study details: PBMCs, B-cell-depleted T cells, or T cells were the source of the cDNA or gDNA that made up the material.

TCRdb keeps only in-frame clones here, not all; method: immunoSEQ multiplex PCR. Of approximately 67,000 clones in the sample, approximately 90% were seen once. The CDR3 sequence is 15 residues long. V shed 3 bases and J shed 0 bases, with 8 bases lying between them. Looked up from germline, CDR1 is SGHTA and CDR2 is FQGNSA. The sequence was collected from a woman aged 55-69 years with active COVID-19. The sample comprised peripheral blood. This rearrangement joins TRBV7-2 to TRBJ2-2; D not resolved. CDR3 nucleotide sequence: TGTGCCAGCAGCTTGCCAGAAACGAACACCGGGGAGCTGTTTTTT. Protein product: CASSLPETNTGELFF.